This entry describes one T cell receptor beta chain. This sample was included in a study of T cell changes during pregnancy in multiple sclerosis. Clones were sequenced by immunoSEQ multiplex PCR, and TCRdb holds only the in-frame ones, with some missing. The table records around 46,000 clones, around 87% of them present only once. This CDR3 is 15 amino acids long. Germline values: CDR1 MNHEY, CDR2 SMNVEV (reference sequence). Trimming cost V 3 bases and J 4 bases; bases outside gene matches: 4. Specimen: CD8+ T cells from peripheral blood mononuclear cells, collected in the second trimester of pregnancy. J is TRBJ2-2 and V is TRBV27; 8 bases map to TRBD2. The TCR sequence derives from a female donor with multiple sclerosis, enrolled in a pregnancy study. The CDR3 reads CASSFGGAGTGELFF. The CDR3 coding sequence is TGTGCCAGCAGTTTCGGGGGGGCGGGCACCGGGGAGCTGTTTTTT.